This T cell receptor (beta chain) stems from a study of T cells in Graves' hyperthyroidism and ophthalmopathy. Study results and limitations: Stable hyperthyroidism was told apart from ophthalmopathy by a model built on 13 V-J features.

From germline, CDR1 is LNHDA and CDR2 SQIVND (reference sequence). Trimming removed 1 base from V and 7 bases from J, with 20 bases in between. The CDR3 is 17 residues long. No ophthalmopathy progression within 18 months constituted stable Graves' hyperthyroidism. Disease duration under 2 months; hyperthyroidism patients were aged 18 to 65. About 10 ml of fresh peripheral blood supplied the PBMCs. RNA transcripts yielded amplified TCR beta CDR3 regions. The study used the HTBI primer set for a first-round RT-PCR of the TCR CDR3. MiXCR, run by TCRdb on the multiplex PCR reads, gives a single entry per CDR3 protein. This table holds about half a million distinct CDR3 sequences, under 25% found once. The sample holds a few counts of this clonotype. No antigen is known for it.

This rearrangement joins TRBV19 to TRBJ2-1, with a weak D call TRBD2 (5 bases). The clonotype originates from a man younger than 35 with Graves' hyperthyroidism. Sequences were obtained from blood. Written as DNA, the CDR3 is TGTGCCAGTAGTATAGCCCCCTCCGGACCCCCGGGGAATGAGCAGTTCTTC. Translated: CASSIAPSGPPGNEQFF.